Here is one TCR beta chain with its context. This clonotype has more than one count but fewer than ten. Its antigen has not been determined. Base qualities are missing; no much larger clone stands one base away. The data derive from a study of blood T cells in healthy people across ages (dated by TCRdb to between 2014 and 2017). Notes on the research overall: In model experiments, template switching captured roughly one uniquely barcoded TCR beta cDNA molecule for every two T cells. Age-related changes in TCR beta repertoire diversity were measured in the study by deep sequencing normalized with unique cDNA molecular identifiers. The donors were split into four age groups: young (average around 16 years), middle-aged (roughly 39), aged (62) and long-lived (roughly 86). To avoid experimental bias, donors of different ages were distributed randomly across sequencing lanes. Using the same blood draw, the study looked at two additional independent replicas of 1 million unique cDNA reads for two donors, one aged 18 to 30 and the other aged 80 or older. Beyond this particular receptor, the publication reports: Observed TCR beta diversity per million T cells fell roughly linearly with age, and a significant reduction was already apparent by age around 39. Bulk unsorted PBMC profiling prevented conclusive comparison of naive and antigen-experienced compartments. Compared with the aged group, the long-lived group had more naive CD4+ T cells, fewer expanded clones and increased TCR diversity, suggesting age selection. Observed TCR beta diversity correlated strongly with the percentage of naive T cells measured by flow cytometry. Estimates of total diversity based on one million sequenced T cells were considered lower bounds and underestimates. The CMV infection status of donors was not known, potentially confounding age-related changes in expanded clonotypes.

Library preparation was by 5' RACE. The sequencer was an Illumina HiSeq 2500. A second PCR of roughly 7 to 11 cycles was performed with a sample-barcoded 5' primer and a J-beta primer mix. A template-switch 5' adaptor carrying 12 random nucleotides introduced a unique molecular identifier onto each TCR beta cDNA molecule. Each sample yielded at least 3 million CDR3-containing paired-end reads. The Mint cDNA synthesis kit, primed by a TRBC-specific oligonucleotide, was used to synthesize first-strand cDNA from all RNA. Following uracil-DNA glycosylase treatment, all cDNA underwent a first 18-cycle PCR with the universal primers M1SS and BC2_uni_R. The paper's data handling went like this. Normalization of each sample was performed by random selection of 1 million high-quality reads, each carrying a distinct molecular identifier. Reads with shared molecular identifiers were discarded instead of being binned into consensus sequences. CDR3 identification, clonotype clustering and error correction used MiTCR with a Q25 quality threshold and the strictest error-elimination algorithm. A nonparametric unseen species model using Euler transformation provided a lower-bound estimate of total TCR beta diversity. The public reads were quality trimmed at Q25 with fastp and then assembled into clones with MiXCR by TCRdb, keeping productive beta chains. Here each entry gathers all rows of one CDR3 protein and keeps the most common genes and DNA. These V and J calls derive from TCRdb rather than the authors' analysis. In this sample the table shows about 640,000 distinct CDR3 sequences, 45% to 65% of which occur a single time. The top ten clones comprise more than 35% of the sample.

Systemically healthy Caucasian individuals from Russia, approximately 39 in total and aged about 6 to 95 years, were included as donors. Each donor gave 8.5 to 10 milliliters of peripheral blood, collected into EDTA-treated Vacutainer tubes. Ficoll-Paque density-gradient centrifugation was used to isolate PBMCs, with at least 6 million obtained per sample. Trizol reagent was used to extract total RNA from the PBMCs, yielding at least 5 micrograms per sample. The percentages of naive CD45RAhigh/CD27high T cells were determined by flow cytometry on a PBMC aliquot from every donor. Trimmed from V: 5 bases; trimmed from J: 4 bases; junction bases lacking a gene match: 5. For CDR1 and CDR2, the germline V gene lists MNHNS and SASEGT. The CDR3 numbers 14 residues from cysteine through phenylalanine. Of the read, only the CDR3 DNA is kept; its 42 bases are in frame from base 1.

The specimen was blood. This receptor was identified in a man in his 60s in good health. The receptor chain draws on TRBV6-1 and TRBJ1-2, with 9 junctional bases fitting TRBD1. The DNA sequence is given as TGTGCCAGCAGTCCACAGGGGGCGCGCTATGGCTACACCTTC. Translated, it gives CASSPQGARYGYTF.